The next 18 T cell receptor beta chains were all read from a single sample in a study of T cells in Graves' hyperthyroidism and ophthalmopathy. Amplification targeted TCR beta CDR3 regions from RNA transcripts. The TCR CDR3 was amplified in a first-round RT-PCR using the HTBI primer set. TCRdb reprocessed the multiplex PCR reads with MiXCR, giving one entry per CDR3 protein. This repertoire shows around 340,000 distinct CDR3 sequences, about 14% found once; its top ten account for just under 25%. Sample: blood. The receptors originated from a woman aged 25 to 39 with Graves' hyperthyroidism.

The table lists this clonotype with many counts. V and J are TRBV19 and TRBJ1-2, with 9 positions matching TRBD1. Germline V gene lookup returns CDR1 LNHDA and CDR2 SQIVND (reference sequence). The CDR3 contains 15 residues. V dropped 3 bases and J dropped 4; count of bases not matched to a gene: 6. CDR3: CASSIPGQGFYGYTF. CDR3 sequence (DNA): TGTGCCAGTAGTATCCCGGGACAGGGCTTCTATGGCTACACCTTC.

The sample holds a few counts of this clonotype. The CDR3 coding sequence is TGTGCCAGCAGCTCGACTACGGGACAGCGAACTTTCTTT. Residues: CASSSTTGQRTFF. The chain couples TRBV5-6 to TRBJ1-1, with TRBD1 matching 7 bases. This CDR3 spans 13 amino acids. V shed 3 bases, J shed 12 bases, and the junction held 11 bases outside the gene matches. The germline V gene encodes CDR1 SGHDT and CDR2 YYEEEE.

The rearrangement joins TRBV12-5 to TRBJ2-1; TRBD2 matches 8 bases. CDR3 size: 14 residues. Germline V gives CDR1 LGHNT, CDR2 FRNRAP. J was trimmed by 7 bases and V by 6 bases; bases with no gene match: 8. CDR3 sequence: CASGLAGFDNEQFF. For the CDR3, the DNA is TGTGCTAGTGGCTTAGCGGGATTTGATAATGAGCAGTTCTTC.

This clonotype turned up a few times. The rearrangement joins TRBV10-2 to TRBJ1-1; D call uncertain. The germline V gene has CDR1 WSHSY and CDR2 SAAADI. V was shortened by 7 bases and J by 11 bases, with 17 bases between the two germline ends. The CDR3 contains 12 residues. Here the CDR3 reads CASISDSGKAFF. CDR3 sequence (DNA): TGCGCCAGCATCTCTGACTCGGGAAAGGCTTTCTTT.

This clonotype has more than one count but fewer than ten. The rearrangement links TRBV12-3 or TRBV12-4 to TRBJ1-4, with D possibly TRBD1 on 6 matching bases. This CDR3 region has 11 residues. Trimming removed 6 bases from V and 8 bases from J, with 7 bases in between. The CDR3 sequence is CASRGGEKLFF. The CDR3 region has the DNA TGTGCCAGCAGGGGGGGCGAAAAACTGTTTTTT.

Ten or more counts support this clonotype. This CDR3 is CASSLTGTGVSYEQYF. As DNA, the CDR3 is TGTGCCAGCAGTTTGACCGGGACAGGGGTCTCCTACGAGCAGTACTTC. The J gene is TRBJ2-7, the V gene TRBV27, with 10 bases matching TRBD1. CDR3 size: 16 residues. V lost 3 bases to trimming and J lost 0 bases; unmatched junction nucleotides: 5. The germline gives CDR1 MNHEY, CDR2 SMNVEV (reference sequence).

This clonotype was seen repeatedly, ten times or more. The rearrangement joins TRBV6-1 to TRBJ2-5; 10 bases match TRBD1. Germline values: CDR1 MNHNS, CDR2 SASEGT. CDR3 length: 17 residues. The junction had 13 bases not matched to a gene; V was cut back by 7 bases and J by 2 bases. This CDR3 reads CASKILGQGPPQETQYF. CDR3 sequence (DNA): TGTGCCAGCAAGATTCTGGGACAGGGGCCCCCACAAGAGACCCAGTACTTC.

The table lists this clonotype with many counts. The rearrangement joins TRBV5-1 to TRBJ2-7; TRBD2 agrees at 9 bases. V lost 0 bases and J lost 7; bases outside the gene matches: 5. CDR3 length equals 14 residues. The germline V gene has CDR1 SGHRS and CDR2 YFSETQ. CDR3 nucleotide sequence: TGCGCCAGCAGCTTGGGGACTAGCGCGGGGGAGCAGTACTTC. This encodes CASSLGTSAGEQYF.

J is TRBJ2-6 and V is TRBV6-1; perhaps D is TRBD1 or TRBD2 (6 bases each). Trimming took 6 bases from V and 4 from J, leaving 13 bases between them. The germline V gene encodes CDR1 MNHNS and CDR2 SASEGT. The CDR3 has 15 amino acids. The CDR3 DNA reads TGTGCCAGCAGACCATCGGGGGCGGGGGCCAACGTCCTGACTTTC. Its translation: CASRPSGAGANVLTF.

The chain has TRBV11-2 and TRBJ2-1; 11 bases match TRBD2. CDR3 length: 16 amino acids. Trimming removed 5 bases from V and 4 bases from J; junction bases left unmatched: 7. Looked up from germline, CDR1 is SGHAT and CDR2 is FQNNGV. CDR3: CASSPLAGEKYNEQFF. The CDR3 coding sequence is TGTGCCAGCAGCCCACTAGCGGGAGAGAAATACAATGAGCAGTTCTTC.

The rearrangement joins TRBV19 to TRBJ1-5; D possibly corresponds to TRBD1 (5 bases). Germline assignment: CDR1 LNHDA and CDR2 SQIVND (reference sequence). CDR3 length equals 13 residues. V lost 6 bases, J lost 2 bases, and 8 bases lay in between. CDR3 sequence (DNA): TGTGCCAGTAGCCGACAGCGCAATCAGCCCCAGCATTTT. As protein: CASSRQRNQPQHF.

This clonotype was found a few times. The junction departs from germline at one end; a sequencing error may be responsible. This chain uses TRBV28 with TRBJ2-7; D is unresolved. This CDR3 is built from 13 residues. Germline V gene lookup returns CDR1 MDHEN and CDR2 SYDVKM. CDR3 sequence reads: CAGSFRLADEQYF. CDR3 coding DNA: TGTGCCGGCAGTTTTAGGTTGGCTGACGAGCAGTACTTC.

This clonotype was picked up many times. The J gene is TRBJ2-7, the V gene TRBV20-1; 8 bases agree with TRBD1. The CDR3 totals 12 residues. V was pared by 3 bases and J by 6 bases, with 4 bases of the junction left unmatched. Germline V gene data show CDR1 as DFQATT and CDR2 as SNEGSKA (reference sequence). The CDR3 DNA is TGCAGTGCTAGGGACAGGGAGGTCGAGCAGTACTTC. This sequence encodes CSARDREVEQYF.

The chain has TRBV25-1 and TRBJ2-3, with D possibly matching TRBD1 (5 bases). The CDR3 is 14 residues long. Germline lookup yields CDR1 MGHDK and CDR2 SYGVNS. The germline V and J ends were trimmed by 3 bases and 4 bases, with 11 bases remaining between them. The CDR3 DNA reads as TGTGCCAGCAGTGAGGGGCAGGGCGCAGATACGCAGTATTTT. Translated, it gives CASSEGQGADTQYF.

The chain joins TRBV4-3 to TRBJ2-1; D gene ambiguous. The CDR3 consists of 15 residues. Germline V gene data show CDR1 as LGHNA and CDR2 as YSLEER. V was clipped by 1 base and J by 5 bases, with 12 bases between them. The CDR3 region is CASSQGVSTHNEQFF. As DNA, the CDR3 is TGCGCCAGCAGCCAAGGGGTTTCTACCCACAATGAGCAGTTCTTC.

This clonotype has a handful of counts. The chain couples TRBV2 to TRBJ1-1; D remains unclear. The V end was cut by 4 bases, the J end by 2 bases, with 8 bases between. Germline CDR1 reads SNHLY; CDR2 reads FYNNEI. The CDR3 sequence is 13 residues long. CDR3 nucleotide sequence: TGTGCCAGCAGTGTGGGGATCAACACTGAAGCTTTCTTT. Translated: CASSVGINTEAFF.

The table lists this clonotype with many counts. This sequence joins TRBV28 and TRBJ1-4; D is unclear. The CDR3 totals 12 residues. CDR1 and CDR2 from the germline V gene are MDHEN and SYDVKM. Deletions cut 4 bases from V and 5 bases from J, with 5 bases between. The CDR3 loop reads CASSSSNEKLFF. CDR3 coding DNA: TGTGCCAGCAGTTCCTCCAATGAAAAACTGTTTTTT. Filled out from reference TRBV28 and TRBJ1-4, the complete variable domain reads DVKVTQSSRYLVKRTGEKVFLECVQDMDHENMFWYRQDPGLGLRLIYFSYDVKMKEKGDIPEGYSVSREKKERFSLILESASTNQTSMYLCASSSSNEKLFFGSGTQLSVL.

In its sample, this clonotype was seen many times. CDR3 sequence: CASSLSERLYSYEQYF. In nucleotides, the CDR3 is TGTGCCAGCAGTTTATCCGAGAGGTTATACTCCTACGAGCAGTACTTC. The chain has TRBV28 and TRBJ2-7; D gene uncertain. CDR1 and CDR2 (germline): MDHEN, SYDVKM. CDR3 size: 16 residues. Trimming removed 1 base at V and 0 bases at J, with 13 bases between.